The subject of this entry is one T cell receptor beta chain. Its antigen remains unidentified. The record originates from a study of T cell responses to AZD1222 COVID-19 vaccine. Study-wide points: Sampling that yielded the repertoires occurred only after the peak T cell response. The donors showed a predominance of white British ancestry and of females, with possible underestimation of clonal diversity.

The ends were cut back, 0 bases at V and 5 bases at J, with 16 bases in the middle. The CDR3 loop spans 17 amino acids. Looked up from germline, CDR1 is MRHNA and CDR2 is SNTAGT. Sequencing used immunoSEQ multiplex PCR; TCRdb keeps in-frame clones, though not all of them. Among around 79,000 clones, roughly 85% were seen once, and the ten largest hold about 1.6%. This clonotype was sampled from an adult in good health. This chain joins TRBV6-4 and TRBJ2-2; weak D call: TRBD1 (6 bases). Material: peripheral blood, obtained on day 0 of AZD1222 vaccination. CDR3 sequence reads: CASSDSARQEGTGELFF. CDR3 DNA sequence: TGTGCCAGCAGTGACTCGGCCCGACAGGAAGGGACCGGGGAGCTGTTTTTT.